The rows below give T cell receptor beta chains drawn from one sample of a study of patients and donors after allogeneic stem cell transplantation. TCRdb re-analysed the RT-PCR reads in MiXCR, keeping a single row per CDR3 protein. The table includes 410,000 or so distinct CDR3 sequences, 16% detected once. The sequenced sample consisted of blood, either unsorted or a sorted T cell fraction (not recorded which). Receptor source: a human donor who was either an allogeneic HSCT recipient or a stem cell or donor lymphocyte infusion donor (not recorded which). It is not recorded whose cells these are; they may come from a transplant donor. Each CDR3 is given with its conserved first and last residue. The D gene is left open where the match is weak. Some rows have no size entry. The others give once, few or many, or a class for an expanded clone.

abundance: few; j_gene: TRBJ1-1; v_gene: TRBV24-1; d_gene: TRBD1; CDR3nt: TGTGCCACCAGTGCTCTAGACAGGGAGGTTACTTTT; CDR3aa: CATSALDREVTF
abundance: .; j_gene: TRBJ1-1; v_gene: TRBV12-3/TRBV12-4; d_gene: .; CDR3nt: TGTGCCAGCAGTTTATTCCCAGGCACTGAAGCTTTCTTT; CDR3aa: CASSLFPGTEAFF
abundance: few; j_gene: TRBJ2-2; v_gene: TRBV7-8; d_gene: TRBD2; CDR3nt: TGTGCCAGCAGCTCTAGCGGGGGGCCGAACACCGGGGAGCTGTTTTTT; CDR3aa: CASSSSGGPNTGELFF
abundance: many; j_gene: TRBJ2-7; v_gene: TRBV29-1; d_gene: TRBD2; CDR3nt: TGCAGCGTCATAGCGGGGGACTCCTACGAGCAGTACTTC; CDR3aa: CSVIAGDSYEQYF
abundance: .; j_gene: TRBJ2-1; v_gene: TRBV4-2; d_gene: TRBD2; CDR3nt: TGTGCCAGCAGATATGGGGGGGGATCAAGCTCCTACAATGAGCAGTTCTTC; CDR3aa: CASRYGGGSSSYNEQFF
abundance: .; j_gene: TRBJ2-1; v_gene: TRBV7-3; d_gene: .; CDR3nt: TGTGCCAGCAGCTTAGGGTCGCGGTTGCATGAGCAGTTCTTC; CDR3aa: CASSLGSRLHEQFF
abundance: few; j_gene: TRBJ1-1; v_gene: TRBV12-3/TRBV12-4; d_gene: .; CDR3nt: TGTGCCAGCAGTCGGGGTGAAGCTTTCTTT; CDR3aa: CASSRGEAFF
abundance: few; j_gene: TRBJ2-5; v_gene: TRBV7-9; d_gene: TRBD2; CDR3nt: TGTGCCAGCAGCCTAAGCGGGGGGCAGAAACAAGAGACCCAGTACTTC; CDR3aa: CASSLSGGQKQETQYF
abundance: .; j_gene: TRBJ2-1; v_gene: TRBV29-1; d_gene: TRBD1; CDR3nt: TGCAGCGTTGGCCGGGGACAGGTGTCTAGGAATGAGCAGTTCTTC; CDR3aa: CSVGRGQVSRNEQFF
abundance: few; j_gene: TRBJ2-1; v_gene: TRBV5-1; d_gene: TRBD2; CDR3nt: TGCGCCAGCACCTTTGCTGAGCGGGGATACTACAATGAGCAGTTCTTC; CDR3aa: CASTFAERGYYNEQFF
abundance: many; j_gene: TRBJ2-2; v_gene: TRBV9; d_gene: TRBD1; CDR3nt: TGTGCCAGCAGCACTGGACAGGGGATCACCGGGGAGCTGTTTTTT; CDR3aa: CASSTGQGITGELFF
abundance: few; j_gene: TRBJ2-3; v_gene: TRBV11-2; d_gene: TRBD2; CDR3nt: TGTGCCAGCAGCTCATTCAGGCGGGGGGGCCCAGATACGCAGTATTTT; CDR3aa: CASSSFRRGGPDTQYF
abundance: .; j_gene: TRBJ2-2; v_gene: TRBV6-2/TRBV6-3; d_gene: .; CDR3nt: TGTGCCAGCACCACAACAGGGAACACCGGGGAGCTGTTTTTT; CDR3aa: CASTTTGNTGELFF
abundance: few; j_gene: TRBJ1-2; v_gene: TRBV12-3/TRBV12-4; d_gene: .; CDR3nt: TGTGCCAGCAGTTTAGTTCAAAGCCCGGGGGGCTATGGCTACACCTTC; CDR3aa: CASSLVQSPGGYGYTF